Detailed here is one TCR beta chain. Its antigen is not identified. This entry is derived from a study of Tregs in tolerant kidney transplant recipients. Study-wide results and limits: Few patients were studied, so findings need validation in larger groups.

The data were produced by immunoSEQ multiplex PCR, yet TCRdb's version contains in-frame clones alone and is incomplete. The profile shows some 70,000 clones, about four fifths of them singletons. The length of the CDR3 is 14 residues. Trimming pared 6 bases from V and 7 bases from J, leaving 17 bases between. Germline V gene data show CDR1 as MRHNA and CDR2 as SNTAGT. This sequence joins TRBV6-4 and TRBJ2-3; possibly TRBD1 or TRBD2 for D (5 bases each). The receptor's source is a human donor in good health. The sequencing sample was made of CD4+ T cells from blood. The CDR3 coding sequence is TGTGCCAGCAGCCCCGGGACCTCTACGCATACGCAGTATTTT. Translation gives CASSPGTSTHTQYF.